The subject of this entry is one T cell receptor (beta chain). There is no known antigen for this receptor. Base-call qualities are not available, and no considerably larger clone is one nucleotide away. One collaborating source in Seattle enrolled patients while the patients were actively infected and followed the patients over time throughout the course of disease. Collaborating institutions collected whole blood in K2EDTA tubes following their own protocols. For TCRbeta analysis, collaborators shipped samples as frozen whole blood, isolated PBMCs, or DNA extracted from either of those sample types. The sample comes from a study of blood T cell repertoires in COVID-19 (dated by TCRdb to between 2020 and 2021). Looking at the study overall: Samples covering the acute and convalescent phases of COVID-19 were provided by collaborators in the United States, Italy and Spain. Where available, HLA class I and class II types were obtained from metadata supplied by the sample provider rather than from assay-based typing. Subjects who had been exposed to COVID-19, were actively infected with it, or had recovered from it provided the deeply sampled blood TCRbeta repertoires that made up the dataset. Samples were obtained from the ongoing ImmuneRACE study (first 160 participants) and from over a thousand subjects provided by 6 global collaborators. Sample metadata almost always included a de-identified subject ID, COVID-19 status, age in years and sex. The material from the prospective study consisted of cDNA or gDNA derived from T cells, B-cell-depleted T cells, or PBMCs. The repertoires were released in a freely available public database intended as a resource for research on the immune response to SARS-CoV-2. What the work shows at the level of the full study, not this receptor alone: How much clinical and demographic metadata was included differed by source and by participant, and the metadata was provided uncurated.

TCRbeta CDR3 regions were amplified from genomic DNA by means of the immunoSEQ Assay, a bias-controlled multiplex PCR. In the paper's pipeline: The number of nucleated cells in each sample was estimated from the amplification of reference gene primers within the assay. To quantify the absolute abundance of each unique TCRbeta CDR3 rearrangement, sequence reads were collapsed and filtered. For each sample, productive Simpson clonality was calculated by taking the square root of Simpson's diversity index across productive rearrangements. TCRdb took over this immuneACCESS table, retaining in-frame rearrangements with V and J assigned. Such tables are incomplete; in checked studies, under half of the missing clones stem from an unresolved V gene, and the remainder is unexplained. That table gives V, J and clone size, and the DNA gave D and trimming. The sample table contains a few hundred thousand clones; only one count was recorded for roughly 84% of them. Approximately 14% of the sample lies in the top ten.

Trimming costs V 5 bases and J 4 bases, and their ends lie 8 bases apart. Counted from cysteine to phenylalanine, this CDR3 has 12 amino acids. The sequence is cut down to CDR3 DNA, 36 bases in frame from base 1. Reading the germline V gene (reference sequence) gives CDR1 SEHNR and CDR2 FQNEAQ. The specimen sequenced was peripheral blood. The TCR was taken from a person aged 70 to 80 with COVID-19, enrolled during active disease. This receptor chain uses TRBV7-9 and TRBJ1-2; the D gene assignment is ambiguous. The CDR3 protein is CASSTRVYGYTF. Read as DNA, the sequence is TGTGCCAGCAGCACGCGGGTCTATGGCTACACCTTC.